This TCR beta chain was sequenced in a study of Ad26.COV2.S vaccination and SARS-CoV-2 variants. Points from the study as a whole: Participants given vaccine showed non-spike TCR breadth similar to that of placebo recipients. Vaccine recipients had higher spike-specific TCR breadth than placebo recipients. Assessments of TCR breadth and depth may have underestimated the total T cell responses.

The treatment: 15 to 20 received Ad26.COV2.S at low or high dose, single or two shots; five or six received placebo; per-sample allocation not given. Vaccine and placebo recipients were sampled on day 63 after the first injection. Aged 18-55 years, donor was enrolled in Boston in about 2020. Using immunoSEQ multiplex PCR, the repertoire was profiled, and TCRdb retains in-frame clones only, with some absent. The table records 300,000 to 350,000 clones, about 85% of them present only once. The CDR3 is 13 amino acids. Trimming cost V 5 bases and J 8 bases; bases outside gene matches: 7. On this clone: Antigen: not known.

The material was peripheral blood, obtained in a trial of Ad26.COV2.S vaccine versus placebo. V gene TRBV12-3 or TRBV12-4 combines with J gene TRBJ1-1; 8 nucleotides line up with TRBD1. The clonotype was recovered from a person aged 18-65 years who received the Ad26.COV2.S COVID-19 vaccine or a placebo. Here the CDR3 reads CASSPQGAAEAFF. In DNA, the CDR3 is TGTGCCAGCAGTCCTCAGGGGGCAGCCGAAGCTTTCTTT.